This T cell receptor beta chain appears in the sequencing data of a study of cytotoxic CD8 clonotypes in ibrutinib-treated CLL. The junction had 6 bases not matched to a gene; V was cut back by 2 bases and J by 6 bases. Germline lookup yields CDR1 SGHNT and CDR2 YYREEE (reference sequence). The CDR3 is 15 residues long. Target depth was 1 in 200,000 to 1 in 1 million T cells, about 10x per clonotype. Assay: immunoSEQ multiplex PCR; the TCRdb copy retains only in-frame clones and omits some. This table has fewer than 400,000 clones, 67% appearing once. Study-level points and caveats: Clonotypes that were public were uncommon, and they contracted or stayed stable on treatment. Clonality climbed at ibrutinib response, then dropped toward baseline at progression.

Regarding this clone: What it recognizes is unknown.

This chain joins TRBV5-4 and TRBJ2-7; the match to TRBD1 covers 12 bases. The sequence derives from a human donor with chronic lymphocytic leukemia. The input for sequencing was PBMCs, taken after 36 months of ibrutinib treatment. In DNA form, the CDR3 reads TGTGCCAGCAGCTTAAGGGACAGGGGGCTCTTCGAGCAGTACTTC. Translation: CASSLRDRGLFEQYF.